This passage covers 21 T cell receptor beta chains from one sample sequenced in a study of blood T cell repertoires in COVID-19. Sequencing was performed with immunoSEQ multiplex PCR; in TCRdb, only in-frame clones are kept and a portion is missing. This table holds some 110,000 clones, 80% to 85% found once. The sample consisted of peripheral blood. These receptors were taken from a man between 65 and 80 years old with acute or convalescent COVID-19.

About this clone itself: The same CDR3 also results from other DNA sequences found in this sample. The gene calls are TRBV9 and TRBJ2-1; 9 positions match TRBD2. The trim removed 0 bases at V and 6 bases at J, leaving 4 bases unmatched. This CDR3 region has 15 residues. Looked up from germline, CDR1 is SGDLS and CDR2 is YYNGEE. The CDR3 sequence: CASSVGLAGVNEQFF. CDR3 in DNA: TGTGCCAGCAGCGTAGGGTTAGCGGGGGTCAATGAGCAGTTCTTC.

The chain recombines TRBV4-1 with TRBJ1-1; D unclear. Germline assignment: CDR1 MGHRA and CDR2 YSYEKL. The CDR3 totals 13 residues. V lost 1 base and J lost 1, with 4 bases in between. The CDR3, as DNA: TGCGCCAGCAGCCAAGGCAGGAACACTGAAGCTTTCTTT. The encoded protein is CASSQGRNTEAFF.

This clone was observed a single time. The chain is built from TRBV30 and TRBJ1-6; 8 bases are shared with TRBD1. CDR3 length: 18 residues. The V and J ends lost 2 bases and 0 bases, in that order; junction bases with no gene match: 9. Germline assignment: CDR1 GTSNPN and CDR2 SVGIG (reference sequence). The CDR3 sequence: CAWSNDRGRSSYNSPLHF. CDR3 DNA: TGTGCCTGGAGTAACGACAGGGGACGGAGCTCCTATAATTCACCCCTCCACTTT.

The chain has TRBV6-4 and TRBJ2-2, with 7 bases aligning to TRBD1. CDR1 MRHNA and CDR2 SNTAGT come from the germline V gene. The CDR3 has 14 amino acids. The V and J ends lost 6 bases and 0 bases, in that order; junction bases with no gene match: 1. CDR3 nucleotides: TGTGCCAGCAGCCAGGGGGCGAACACCGGGGAGCTGTTTTTT. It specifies CASSQGANTGELFF.

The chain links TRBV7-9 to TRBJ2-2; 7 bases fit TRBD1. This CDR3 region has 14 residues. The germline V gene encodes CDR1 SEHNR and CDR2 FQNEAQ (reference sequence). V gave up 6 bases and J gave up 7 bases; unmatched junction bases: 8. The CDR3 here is CASSLRGQGGELFF. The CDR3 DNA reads TGTGCCAGCAGTCTTAGGGGGCAAGGCGGGGAGCTGTTTTTT.

The CDR3 protein is CAISLGQGNTEAFF. The CDR3 DNA sequence: TGTGCCATCAGCCTAGGACAGGGGAACACTGAAGCTTTCTTT. V and J are TRBV10-3 and TRBJ1-1; TRBD1 matches 8 bases. The CDR3 covers 14 residues. CDR1 is ENHRY, CDR2 SYGVKD, per germline. The J segment lost 1 base and the V segment lost 6 bases, leaving 4 bases of the junction unmatched.

The CDR3 nucleotides read TGTGCCAGCAGTCTTCCCGGGACAGCCGAGCAGTTCTTC. It is translated as CASSLPGTAEQFF. The chain recombines TRBV6-5 with TRBJ2-1, with 7 bases matching TRBD1. The CDR3 contains 13 residues. Germline values: CDR1 MNHEY, CDR2 SVGAGI. Trimming took 5 bases from V and 10 from J; bases not matched to a gene: 8.

The CDR3 nucleotides read TGTGCCAGCAGTGAAGCAGGGGTCTTTACGCAGTATTTT. This translates into CASSEAGVFTQYF. The chain recombines TRBV6-1 with TRBJ2-3, with D possibly TRBD1 on 5 matching bases. The germline V and J ends were trimmed by 0 bases and 8 bases, with 9 bases remaining between them. The germline gives CDR1 MNHNS, CDR2 SASEGT. The CDR3 runs to 13 residues.

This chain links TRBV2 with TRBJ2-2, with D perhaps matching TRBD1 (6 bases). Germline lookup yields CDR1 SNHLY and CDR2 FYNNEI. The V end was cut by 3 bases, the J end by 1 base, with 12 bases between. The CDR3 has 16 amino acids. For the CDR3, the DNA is TGTGCCAGCAGTGAGTTGTCAGGGGTGAACACCGGGGAGCTGTTTTTT. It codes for CASSELSGVNTGELFF.

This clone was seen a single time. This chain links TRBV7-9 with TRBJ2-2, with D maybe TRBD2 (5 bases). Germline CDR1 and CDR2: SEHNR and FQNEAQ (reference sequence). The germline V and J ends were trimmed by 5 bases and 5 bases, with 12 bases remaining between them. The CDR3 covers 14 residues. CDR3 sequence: CASSPRRGTGELFF. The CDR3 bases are TGTGCCAGCAGCCCGCGGCGCGGGACCGGGGAGCTGTTTTTT.

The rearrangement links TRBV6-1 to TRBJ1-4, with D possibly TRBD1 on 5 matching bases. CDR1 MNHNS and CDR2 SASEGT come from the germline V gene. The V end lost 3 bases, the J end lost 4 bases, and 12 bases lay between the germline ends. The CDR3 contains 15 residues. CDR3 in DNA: TGTGCCAGCAGTGAGCAGGGCGGCGTTAATGAAAAACTGTTTTTT. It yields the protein CASSEQGGVNEKLFF.

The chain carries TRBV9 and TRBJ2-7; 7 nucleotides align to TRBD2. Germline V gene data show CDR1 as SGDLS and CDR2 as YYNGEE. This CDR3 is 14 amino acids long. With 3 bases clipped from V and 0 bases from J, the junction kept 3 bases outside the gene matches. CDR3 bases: TGTGCCAGCAGCGGGAGCGGGGACTCCTACGAGCAGTACTTC. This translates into CASSGSGDSYEQYF.

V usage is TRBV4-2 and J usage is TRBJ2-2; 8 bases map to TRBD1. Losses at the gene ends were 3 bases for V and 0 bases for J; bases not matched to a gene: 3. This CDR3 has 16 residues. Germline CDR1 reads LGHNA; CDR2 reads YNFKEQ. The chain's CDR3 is CASSQETGANTGELFF. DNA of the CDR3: TGTGCCAGCAGCCAGGAGACAGGGGCGAACACCGGGGAGCTGTTTTTT.

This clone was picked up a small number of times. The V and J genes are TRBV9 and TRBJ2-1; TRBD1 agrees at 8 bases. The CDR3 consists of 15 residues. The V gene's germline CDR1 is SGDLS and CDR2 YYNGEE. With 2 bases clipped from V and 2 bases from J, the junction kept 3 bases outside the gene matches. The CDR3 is CASSVTGDTYNEQFF. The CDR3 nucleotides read TGTGCCAGCAGCGTGACAGGGGACACCTACAATGAGCAGTTCTTC.

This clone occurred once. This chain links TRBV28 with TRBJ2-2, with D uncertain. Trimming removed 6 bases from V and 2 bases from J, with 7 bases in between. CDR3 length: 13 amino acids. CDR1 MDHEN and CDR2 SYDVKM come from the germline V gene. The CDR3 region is CASRGPNTGELFF. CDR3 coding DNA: TGTGCCAGCAGGGGCCCTAACACCGGGGAGCTGTTTTTT.

The CDR3 DNA reads TGTGCCAGCAGCCAAGGACAGCTGAACACTGAAGCTTTCTTT. It yields the protein CASSQGQLNTEAFF. The gene calls are TRBV3-1 (or the pseudogene TRBV3-2) and TRBJ1-1; tentative D call: TRBD1 (5 bases). V lost 1 base and J 0 bases, leaving 6 bases between the germline ends. The CDR3 consists of 14 residues. Germline values: CDR1 LGHDT, CDR2 YNNKEL (reference sequence).

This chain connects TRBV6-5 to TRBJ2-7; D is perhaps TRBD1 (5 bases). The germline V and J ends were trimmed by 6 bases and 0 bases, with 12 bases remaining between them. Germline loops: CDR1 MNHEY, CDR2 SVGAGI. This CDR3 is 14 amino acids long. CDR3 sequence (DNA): TGTGCCAGCAGGAAACCTGACAGCTCCTACGAGCAGTACTTC. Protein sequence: CASRKPDSSYEQYF.

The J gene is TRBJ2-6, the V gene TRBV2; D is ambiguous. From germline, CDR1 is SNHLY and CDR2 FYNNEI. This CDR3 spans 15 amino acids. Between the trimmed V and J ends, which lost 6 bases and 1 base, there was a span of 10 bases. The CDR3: CASRPYRSGANVLTF. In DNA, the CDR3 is TGTGCCAGCAGACCGTATAGATCTGGGGCCAACGTCCTGACTTTC. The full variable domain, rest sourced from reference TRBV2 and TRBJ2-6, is EPEVTQTPSHQVTQMGQEVILRCVPISNHLYFYWYRQILGQKVEFLVSFYNNEISEKSEIFDDQFSVERPDGSNFTLKIRSTKLEDSAMYFCASRPYRSGANVLTFGAGSRLTVL.

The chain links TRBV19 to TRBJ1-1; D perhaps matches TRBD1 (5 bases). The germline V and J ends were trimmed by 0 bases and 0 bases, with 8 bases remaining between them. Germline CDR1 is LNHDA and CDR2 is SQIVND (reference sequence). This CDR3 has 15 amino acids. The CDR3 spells CASSIDRQMNTEAFF. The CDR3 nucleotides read TGTGCCAGTAGTATAGACAGACAGATGAACACTGAAGCTTTCTTT.

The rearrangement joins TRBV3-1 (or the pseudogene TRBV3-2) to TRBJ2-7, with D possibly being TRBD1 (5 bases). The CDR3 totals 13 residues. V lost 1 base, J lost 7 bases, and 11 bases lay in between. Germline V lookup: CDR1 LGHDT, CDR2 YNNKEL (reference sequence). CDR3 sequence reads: CASSQAGNGEQYF. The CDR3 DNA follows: TGTGCCAGCAGCCAAGCAGGGAACGGTGAGCAGTACTTC.

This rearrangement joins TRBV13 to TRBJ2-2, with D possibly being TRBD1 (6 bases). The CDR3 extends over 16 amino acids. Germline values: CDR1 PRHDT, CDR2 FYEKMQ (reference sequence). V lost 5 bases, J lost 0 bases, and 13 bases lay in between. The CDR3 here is CASSPRDTTNTGELFF. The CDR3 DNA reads TGTGCCAGCAGCCCCCGGGACACGACGAACACCGGGGAGCTGTTTTTT.